This T cell receptor (beta chain) was observed in a study of blood T cells in healthy people across ages. Remarks on this clonotype: Its antigen is still unknown.

Regarding the study as a whole: Older age coincided with a roughly linear decline in TCR beta diversity per million T cells. Higher diversity, along with more naive CD4+ cells, distinguished long-lived donors from aged donors. No one knew whether donors had CMV, which possibly confounded expanded clonotype changes.

Combining a sample-barcoded 5' primer with a J-beta primer mix, a second PCR ran for about 6 to 12 cycles. MiXCR, applied by TCRdb to the 5' RACE reads, yields one record per CDR3 protein. This table has 850,000 to 1,000,000 distinct CDR3 sequences, 48% appearing once. Germline values: CDR1 SEHNR, CDR2 FQNEAQ (reference sequence). The CDR3 sequence is 17 residues long. Trimming pared 3 bases from V and 2 bases from J, leaving 17 bases between. Extraction yielded at least 6 micrograms of total RNA per sample. The TCR originated in a man aged 30-40 years in good health. The rearrangement links TRBV7-9 to TRBJ1-5, with TRBD1 as a possible D gene (6 bases). Sequenced input: blood. The CDR3 DNA follows: TGTGCCAGCAGCTTTTCTGGGGGCTCATGGGGCAATCAGCCCCAGCATTTT. This sequence encodes CASSFSGGSWGNQPQHF.